Listed below are T cell receptor beta chains from one sample, sequenced in a study of cytomegalovirus exposure and HLA in healthy donors. Assay: immunoSEQ multiplex PCR; the TCRdb copy retains only in-frame clones and omits some. The sample yields fewer than 200,000 clones, under 90% seen once. Sequencing was done on a sample of PBMCs. All receptors come from a young man in good health and CMV-seronegative. CDR3s include the opening cysteine and the closing phenylalanine or tryptophan. D genes are given only for firm matches. Size is stated for part of the rows, as once, few or many counts, or as a class when the clone is expanded.

V gene: TRBV7-3
CDR3 length: 14
D gene: -
clone size: -
J gene: TRBJ2-3
CDR3 DNA: TGTGCCAGCAGCCCAATGAGTAGCACAGATACGCAGTATTTT
CDR3 protein: CASSPMSSTDTQYF

V gene: TRBV5-6
CDR3 length: 13
D gene: -
clone size: -
J gene: TRBJ2-5
CDR3 DNA: TGTGCCAGCAGCTTGAGGGGGCAAGAGACCCAGTACTTC
CDR3 protein: CASSLRGQETQYF

V gene: TRBV6-6
CDR3 length: 14
D gene: -
clone size: few
J gene: TRBJ1-5
CDR3 DNA: TGTGCCAGCAGTCCGGCGGGGAGCAATCAGCCCCAGCATTTT
CDR3 protein: CASSPAGSNQPQHF

V gene: TRBV7-9
CDR3 length: 11
D gene: -
clone size: -
J gene: TRBJ2-5
CDR3 DNA: TGTGCCACCCTGCAGGGAGAGACCCAGTACTTC
CDR3 protein: CATLQGETQYF

V gene: TRBV27
CDR3 length: 14
D gene: -
clone size: -
J gene: TRBJ1-2
CDR3 DNA: TGTGCCAGCAGTCCACAGACAGCTAACTATGGCTACACCTTC
CDR3 protein: CASSPQTANYGYTF

V gene: TRBV5-5
CDR3 length: 14
D gene: TRBD2
clone size: -
J gene: TRBJ2-5
CDR3 DNA: TGTGCCAGCAGCTCACTAGCGCCGCAAGAGACCCAGTACTTC
CDR3 protein: CASSSLAPQETQYF

V gene: TRBV6-5
CDR3 length: 15
D gene: TRBD1
clone size: -
J gene: TRBJ2-7
CDR3 DNA: TGTGCCAGCACCAGGGGGGGGACAGGGAATAACGAGCAGTACTTC
CDR3 protein: CASTRGGTGNNEQYF

V gene: TRBV28
CDR3 length: 15
D gene: -
clone size: -
J gene: TRBJ2-3
CDR3 DNA: TGTGCCAGCAGTCCCTCGGGGATACGCAGAGATACGCAGTATTTT
CDR3 protein: CASSPSGIRRDTQYF

V gene: TRBV29-1
CDR3 length: 14
D gene: TRBD1
clone size: -
J gene: TRBJ2-7
CDR3 DNA: TGCAGCGCCCGAATAGTGGACAGGGAAGACGAGCAGTACTTC
CDR3 protein: CSARIVDREDEQYF

V gene: TRBV19
CDR3 length: 15
D gene: TRBD1
clone size: -
J gene: TRBJ2-7
CDR3 DNA: TGTGCCAGTAGTACCACCGGACAGGGGGCCTACGAGCAGTACTTC
CDR3 protein: CASSTTGQGAYEQYF

V gene: TRBV27
CDR3 length: 12
D gene: TRBD1
clone size: few
J gene: TRBJ1-5
CDR3 DNA: TGTGCCACCCAACAGGGGGATCAGCCCCAGCATTTT
CDR3 protein: CATQQGDQPQHF

V gene: TRBV6-1
CDR3 length: 16
D gene: TRBD1
clone size: -
J gene: TRBJ2-5
CDR3 DNA: TGTGCCAGCAGTGCAAGAGCGGACAGGGGGTCAGGGGAGCAGTACTTC
CDR3 protein: CASSARADRGSGEQYF

V gene: TRBV6-5
CDR3 length: 13
D gene: -
clone size: -
J gene: TRBJ1-6
CDR3 DNA: TGTGCCAGCAGTTACCTACAGGGTTCACCCCTCCACTTT
CDR3 protein: CASSYLQGSPLHF

V gene: TRBV14
CDR3 length: 19
D gene: TRBD2
clone size: -
J gene: TRBJ2-7
CDR3 DNA: TGTGCCAGCAGCCAAGTCTGGGTTAGCGGGAGGGTAGCGGTCGACGAGCAGTACTTC
CDR3 protein: CASSQVWVSGRVAVDEQYF

V gene: TRBV6-1
CDR3 length: 14
D gene: TRBD1
clone size: -
J gene: TRBJ1-2
CDR3 DNA: TGTGCCAGCAGTCGCACAGGGGTGGGTGATGGCTGCACCTTC
CDR3 protein: CASSRTGVGDGCTF

V gene: TRBV29-1
CDR3 length: 14
D gene: TRBD2
clone size: once
J gene: TRBJ2-3
CDR3 DNA: TGCAGCGTTGCAAGCGGGGGAGTCACAGATACGCAGTATTTT
CDR3 protein: CSVASGGVTDTQYF

V gene: TRBV10-3
CDR3 length: 15
D gene: TRBD1
clone size: -
J gene: TRBJ1-2
CDR3 DNA: TGTGCCATCAGTGACCGGGGACAGACCCTCTATGGCTACACCTTC
CDR3 protein: CAISDRGQTLYGYTF

V gene: TRBV30
CDR3 length: 12
D gene: -
clone size: -
J gene: TRBJ2-7
CDR3 DNA: TGTGCCTGTCACTACAATTCCTGGGAGCAGTACTTC
CDR3 protein: CACHYNSWEQYF

V gene: TRBV15
CDR3 length: 16
D gene: -
clone size: -
J gene: TRBJ1-6
CDR3 DNA: TGTGCCACCAGCAGAGCCCTGGGGAGGGGAGGTTCACCCCTCCACTTT
CDR3 protein: CATSRALGRGGSPLHF

V gene: TRBV9
CDR3 length: 15
D gene: TRBD2
clone size: once
J gene: TRBJ2-5
CDR3 DNA: TGTGCCAGCGGAGAGCGGGGAACTTACCAAGAGACCCAGTACTTC
CDR3 protein: CASGERGTYQETQYF

V gene: TRBV28
CDR3 length: 13
D gene: TRBD1
clone size: -
J gene: TRBJ1-2
CDR3 DNA: TGTGCCAGCAGTCGGACAGGGGGCTACGGCTACACCTTC
CDR3 protein: CASSRTGGYGYTF

V gene: TRBV28
CDR3 length: 13
D gene: -
clone size: -
J gene: TRBJ1-4
CDR3 DNA: TGTGCCAGCACCCCGGGGGTAAGAGGCAAACTGTTTTTT
CDR3 protein: CASTPGVRGKLFF

V gene: TRBV11-2
CDR3 length: 16
D gene: -
clone size: -
J gene: TRBJ1-4
CDR3 DNA: TGTGCCAGCAGCTCCCCCTATCGGAGGCTAAATGAAAAACTGTTTTTT
CDR3 protein: CASSSPYRRLNEKLFF

V gene: TRBV29-1
CDR3 length: 12
D gene: -
clone size: -
J gene: TRBJ1-1
CDR3 DNA: TGCAGTCCGAGGAGGGTGAACACTGAAGCTTTCTTT
CDR3 protein: CSPRRVNTEAFF

V gene: TRBV5-8
CDR3 length: 13
D gene: -
clone size: few
J gene: TRBJ1-1
CDR3 DNA: TGTGCCAGCAGACAGACAGGAAACACTGAAGCTTTCTTT
CDR3 protein: CASRQTGNTEAFF

V gene: TRBV2
CDR3 length: 13
D gene: TRBD1
clone size: -
J gene: TRBJ1-5
CDR3 DNA: TGTGCCCGGGGGGACAGGGGCAATCAGCCCCAGCATTTT
CDR3 protein: CARGDRGNQPQHF

V gene: TRBV6-1
CDR3 length: 15
D gene: TRBD1
clone size: -
J gene: TRBJ2-7
CDR3 DNA: TGTGCCAGCAGCCTCGGGACAGGGAGCTCCTACGAGCAGTACTTC
CDR3 protein: CASSLGTGSSYEQYF

V gene: TRBV5-6
CDR3 length: 14
D gene: -
clone size: -
J gene: TRBJ2-7
CDR3 DNA: TGTGCCAGCAGCCCGTTACAAGATTCCTACGAGCAGTACTTC
CDR3 protein: CASSPLQDSYEQYF

V gene: TRBV30
CDR3 length: 16
D gene: -
clone size: -
J gene: TRBJ2-3
CDR3 DNA: TGTGCCTGGAGTGTAGGGCTAGCGACTAGCACAGATACGCAGTATTTT
CDR3 protein: CAWSVGLATSTDTQYF